These 23 T cell receptor beta chains were sequenced from one sample in a study of metastatic and nonmetastatic thyroid tumors. TCRdb used MiXCR to call clones anew from the PCR reads. The sample lists 45,000 or so clones, less than 20% seen once, with around 22% in the top ten. Until they underwent thyroid surgery, no patient had received any treatment. The sample was blood. The receptor set was obtained from a female donor with papillary thyroid cancer or a benign thyroid nodule (not recorded which). Some clones in this sample may be carry-over from other donors' samples.

This clone was recorded at least ten times. The chain joins TRBV6-1 to TRBJ2-6, with D hard to call. Deletions cut 3 bases from V and 0 bases from J, with 9 bases between. CDR3 length: 16 residues. Germline CDR1 is MNHNS and CDR2 is SASEGT. CDR3 residues: CASSEAEYSGANVLTF. CDR3 DNA sequence: TGTGCCAGCAGTGAGGCGGAGTACTCTGGGGCCAACGTCCTGACTTTC.

This clone has only a few counts. V and J are TRBV6-1 and TRBJ1-2; maybe TRBD1 (6 bases). Germline loops: CDR1 MNHNS, CDR2 SASEGT. With 7 bases removed from V and 4 bases from J, the gap between germline ends came to 25 bases. The CDR3 has 17 residues. The chain's CDR3 is CASKLVGGQPLIYGYTF. CDR3 DNA: TGTGCCAGCAAGTTGGTAGGAGGACAGCCCCTAATCTATGGCTACACCTTC.

As to this clone: A read error may account for a junction end that differs from germline. Other DNA sequences from this sample encode an identical CDR3 as well. The genes are TRBV7-9 and TRBJ1-1, with D possibly being TRBD1 (5 bases). The germline gives CDR1 SEHNR, CDR2 FQNEAQ (reference sequence). This CDR3 has 14 residues. CDR3 in DNA: TGTGCCAGCAGCTTAGGGGGACTGAACACTGAAGCTTTCTTC. Encoded protein: CASSLGGLNTEAFF. The whole variable domain, remainder taken from reference TRBV7-9 and TRBJ1-1, is DTGVSQNPRHKITKRGQNVTFRCDPISEHNRLYWYRQTLGQGPEFLTYFQNEAQLEKSRLLSDRFSAERPKGSFSTLEIQRTEQGDSAMYLCASSLGGLNTEAFFGQGTRLTVV.

This sequence joins TRBV5-1 and TRBJ2-3; possible D gene TRBD1, 6 bases. CDR1 and CDR2 (germline): SGHRS, YFSETQ. V lost 0 bases to trimming and J lost 2 bases, with 10 bases between them. The CDR3 loop spans 15 amino acids. For the CDR3, the DNA is TGCGCCAGCAGCTTGGACAGGGTAATCACAGATACGCAGTATTTT. It encodes CASSLDRVITDTQYF.

This clone was counted at least ten times. Other DNA sequences from this sample encode an identical CDR3 as well. The CDR3 sequence: CASSLVTSVTGELFF. The CDR3 coding sequence is TGTGCCAGCAGCTTAGTCACCTCAGTCACCGGGGAGCTGTTTTTT. V gene TRBV11-2 combines with J gene TRBJ2-2; D unclear. Germline CDR1 reads SGHAT; CDR2 reads FQNNGV. V dropped 1 base and J dropped 4 bases, with 10 bases sitting between them. This CDR3 comprises 15 residues.

This clone was observed a handful of times. The rearrangement links TRBV11-2 to TRBJ2-2, with D possibly matching TRBD2 (5 bases). The V gene lost 4 bases and the J gene lost 3 bases, with 15 bases spanning the gap. The CDR3 contains 16 residues. Germline-derived CDR1 and CDR2 are SGHAT and FQNNGV. The CDR3 region has the DNA TGTGCCAGCAGCTCCGATCGGGAACAGTACACCGGGGAGCTGTTTTTT. It encodes CASSSDREQYTGELFF.

Only a few counts were recorded for this clone. This rearrangement joins TRBV12-3 or TRBV12-4 to TRBJ1-5, with 9 bases fitting TRBD1. The CDR3 has 15 residues. After removal of 5 bases from V and 5 bases from J, the junction contained 7 bases not matched to a gene. As DNA, the CDR3 is TGTGCCAGCAGTGTACGGACAGGGGAGGATCAGCCCCAGCATTTT. It yields the protein CASSVRTGEDQPQHF.

This clone was detected a few times. V and J are TRBV12-3 or TRBV12-4 and TRBJ2-2; 12 bases line up with TRBD2. CDR3 size: 18 residues. J was trimmed by 2 bases and V by 5 bases; bases with no gene match: 9. The DNA of the CDR3 is TGTGCCAGCAGTCTCGAGCTAGCGGGAGGGATTAACACCGGGGAGCTGTTTTTT. This gives the protein CASSLELAGGINTGELFF.

This rearrangement joins TRBV20-1 to TRBJ2-5; TRBD2 aligns across 10 bases. V shed 5 bases, J shed 10 bases, and the junction held 13 bases outside the gene matches. The germline gives CDR1 DFQATT, CDR2 SNEGSKA (reference sequence). The CDR3 consists of 14 residues. CDR3 coding DNA: TGCAGTGCTGGTGCGACTAGCGGGTCAAAGGACCAGTACTTC. Protein sequence: CSAGATSGSKDQYF.

The chain combines TRBV18 with TRBJ2-7, with D possibly TRBD1 on 6 matching bases. Trimming stripped 0 bases from V and 3 bases from J, with 12 bases between. In germline, CDR1 is KGHSH, CDR2 LQKENI. The CDR3 is 15 amino acids. The CDR3 loop reads CASSPPAGAGYEQYF. The DNA of the CDR3 is TGTGCCAGCTCACCACCAGCAGGGGCCGGCTACGAGCAGTACTTC.

This clone was detected ten times or more. The chain uses TRBV7-9 and TRBJ1-2, with D possibly being TRBD1 (5 bases). This CDR3 contains 15 residues. Trimming removed 1 base from V and 3 bases from J, with 12 bases in between. The germline CDR1 and CDR2 sequences are SEHNR and FQNEAQ (reference sequence). For the CDR3, the DNA is TGTGCCAGCAGCTTAGTAGGGGACCCCTACTATGGCTACACCTTC. Its protein is CASSLVGDPYYGYTF.

This clone was found many times. This chain uses TRBV20-1 with TRBJ2-7, with D possibly matching TRBD2 (6 bases). CDR3 length equals 15 residues. V dropped 0 bases and J dropped 1 base, with 13 bases sitting between them. Germline CDR1 reads DFQATT; CDR2 reads SNEGSKA (reference sequence). The CDR3 sequence is CSARDMGGASYEQYF. The CDR3 DNA reads TGCAGTGCTAGAGATATGGGGGGAGCTTCCTACGAGCAGTACTTC.

This clone was picked up many times. The chain recombines TRBV28 with TRBJ1-5, with D possibly TRBD1 on 5 matching bases. Germline V gene sequence: CDR1 MDHEN, CDR2 SYDVKM. The CDR3 spans 13 residues. The germline V and J ends were trimmed by 5 bases and 7 bases, with 12 bases remaining between them. The CDR3 nucleotides read TGTGCCAGCAGTGGGGGTCCGGGGCAGCCCCAGCATTTT. It encodes CASSGGPGQPQHF.

The table lists this clone with many counts. This chain connects TRBV20-1 to TRBJ2-1, with D uncertain. Germline lookup yields CDR1 DFQATT and CDR2 SNEGSKA (reference sequence). The CDR3 is 16 amino acids. Trimming removed 3 bases at V and 0 bases at J, with 15 bases between. CDR3: CSASFPTASSYNEQFF. The CDR3 nucleotides are TGCAGTGCTAGTTTCCCTACCGCGAGCTCCTACAATGAGCAGTTCTTC.

The sample holds a few counts of this clone. The gene calls are TRBV6-5 and TRBJ1-1; 9 bases fit TRBD1. Germline CDR1 MNHEY, CDR2 SVGAGI. J was trimmed by 11 bases and V by 0 bases; bases with no gene match: 7. This CDR3 is built from 14 residues. The CDR3 DNA follows: TGTGCCAGCAGTTACTCAGTACAGGGGGCGGCCGCTTTCTTT. This translates into CASSYSVQGAAAFF.

This clone showed up many times. V is TRBV10-2 and J is TRBJ1-1; TRBD1 matches at 8 bases. CDR1 is WSHSY, CDR2 SAAADI, per germline. Germline trimming cut 6 bases from V and 7 bases from J; bases unmatched to any gene: 7. The CDR3 extends over 13 amino acids. CDR3 sequence reads: CASRGTGVNEAFF. The CDR3 coding sequence is TGCGCCAGCAGGGGGACAGGAGTAAATGAAGCTTTCTTT.

The table lists this clone with many counts. V is TRBV5-1 and J is TRBJ2-7; 11 bases agree with TRBD2. Germline CDR1 reads SGHRS; CDR2 reads YFSETQ. There are 14 residues in the CDR3. Trimming removed 2 bases from V and 5 bases from J; junction bases left unmatched: 3. CDR3 sequence reads: CASSFVAGGNEQYF. Here the CDR3 DNA reads TGCGCCAGCAGCTTCGTAGCGGGAGGGAACGAGCAGTACTTC.

This clone was recorded many times. V is TRBV3-1 and J is TRBJ2-2; D is undetermined. Germline V CDR1 and CDR2: LGHDT, YNNKEL (reference sequence). This CDR3 comprises 16 residues. Trimming took 0 bases from V and 0 from J, leaving 8 bases between them. CDR3 bases: TGTGCCAGCAGCCAAGAGGCCAGGCCGAACACCGGGGAGCTGTTTTTT. Translation gives CASSQEARPNTGELFF.

This clone came up a few times. V usage is TRBV6-1 and J usage is TRBJ2-2, with D perhaps TRBD1 or TRBD2 (5 bases each). The CDR3 runs to 16 residues. The germline CDR1 and CDR2 sequences are MNHNS and SASEGT. V was cut by 4 bases and J by 1 base, with 13 bases left in between. CDR3: CASSVQARGNTGELFF. In DNA, the CDR3 is TGTGCCAGCAGTGTACAGGCGAGGGGGAACACCGGGGAGCTGTTTTTT.

This clone was found many times. Other DNA sequences in the same sample also yield this CDR3. The gene calls are TRBV2 and TRBJ1-1; perhaps TRBD1 as D (5 bases). The CDR3 runs 13 residues. Germline lookup yields CDR1 SNHLY and CDR2 FYNNEI. V shed 6 bases and J shed 5 bases, with 13 bases lying between them. The CDR3 reads CASSGQGGTEAFF. In nucleotides, the CDR3 is TGTGCCAGCAGCGGTCAGGGTGGTACTGAAGCTTTCTTT.

This clone was counted between two and nine times. V gene TRBV28 combines with J gene TRBJ2-4, with TRBD1 identical over 8 bases. Germline V gene data show CDR1 as MDHEN and CDR2 as SYDVKM. CDR3 length equals 15 residues. The J segment lost 1 base and the V segment lost 5 bases, leaving 4 bases of the junction unmatched. The CDR3 nucleotides read TGTGCCAGCAGTACTCGACAGGGGGCCAAAAACATTCAGTACTTC. It is translated as CASSTRQGAKNIQYF.

This clone was found a few times. The V call is TRBV6-1, the J call TRBJ2-1; TRBD2 matches at 11 bases. CDR3 size: 15 residues. The J segment lost 9 bases and the V segment lost 6 bases, leaving 10 bases of the junction unmatched. CDR1 and CDR2 from the germline V gene are MNHNS and SASEGT. The CDR3 region has the DNA TGTGCCAGCAGCCCACTAGCGGGAGAGTGGGGTGAGCAGTTCTTC. Amino acid sequence: CASSPLAGEWGEQFF.

This clone has a count of ten or more. J is TRBJ2-3 and V is TRBV3-2; no DNA check was done on the table's D call, TRBD2. TRBV3-2 is given as a pseudogene. The CDR3 consists of 19 residues. CDR3 in amino acids: CASSQPPFEHGRVVDTQYF. The CDR3, as DNA: TGTGCCAGCAGCCAACCACCCTTCGAGCACGGGAGAGTCGTGGATACGCAGTATTTT.